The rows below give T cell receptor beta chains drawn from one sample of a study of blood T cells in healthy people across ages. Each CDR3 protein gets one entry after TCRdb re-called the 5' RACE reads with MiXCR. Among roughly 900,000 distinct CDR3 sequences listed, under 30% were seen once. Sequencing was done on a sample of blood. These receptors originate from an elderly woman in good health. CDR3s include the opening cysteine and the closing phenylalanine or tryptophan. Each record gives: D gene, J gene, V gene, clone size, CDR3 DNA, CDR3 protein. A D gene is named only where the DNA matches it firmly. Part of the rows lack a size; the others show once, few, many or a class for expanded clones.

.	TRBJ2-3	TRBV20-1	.	TGCAGTGCTTACGGGGAGATAGATACGCAGTATTTT	CSAYGEIDTQYF
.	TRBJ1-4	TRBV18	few	TGTGCCAGCTCACCACAAGACTCCGTTAATGAAAAACTGTTTTTT	CASSPQDSVNEKLFF
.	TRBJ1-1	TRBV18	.	TGTGCCAGCTCACCATCGACAGGCGGGAACACTGAAGCTTTCTTT	CASSPSTGGNTEAFF
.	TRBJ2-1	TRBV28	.	TGTGCCAGCAGTTGGGGATCTAGCAATGAGCAGTTCTTC	CASSWGSSNEQFF
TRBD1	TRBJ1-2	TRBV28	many	TGTGCCAGCAGTCTGCCACAGGGGACGGGCGGCTACACCTTC	CASSLPQGTGGYTF
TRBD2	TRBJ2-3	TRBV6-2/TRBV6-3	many	TGTGCCAGCAGTTGGACTAGTAGTAAAGATACGCAGTATTTT	CASSWTSSKDTQYF
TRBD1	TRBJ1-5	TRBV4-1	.	TGCGCCAGCAGCCAAGAGGGACAGCCTTATAGCAATCAGCCCCAGCATTTT	CASSQEGQPYSNQPQHF
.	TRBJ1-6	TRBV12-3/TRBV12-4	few	TGTGCCAGCAGCCCCCCAGGGGTCGGGTCACCCCTCCACTTT	CASSPPGVGSPLHF
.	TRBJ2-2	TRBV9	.	TGTGCCAGCAGCGTAGGTGGGGCTCGGGACACCGGGGAGCTGTTTTTT	CASSVGGARDTGELFF
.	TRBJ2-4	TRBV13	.	TGTGCCAGCAGCTTAGAAGGTGGGAGTGGCAACATTCAGTACTTC	CASSLEGGSGNIQYF
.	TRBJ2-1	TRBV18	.	TGTGCCAGCTCACCACGGCAGGGGATCTACAATGAGCAGTTCTTC	CASSPRQGIYNEQFF
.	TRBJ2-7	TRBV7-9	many	TGTGCCAGCAGCTTCTTTCAGGGCCTCTCCTACGAGCAGTACTTC	CASSFFQGLSYEQYF
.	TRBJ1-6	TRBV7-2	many	TGTGCCAGCAGCTTAGCGTTTCCAAGCAGCTCCTATAATTCACCCCTCCACTTT	CASSLAFPSSSYNSPLHF
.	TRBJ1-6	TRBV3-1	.	TGTGCCAGCAGCCAAGGTAGGGCCCTAACTTCACCCCCCCACTTT	CASSQGRALTSPPHF
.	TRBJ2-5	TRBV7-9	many	TGTGCCAGCAGCTATACAGCGGGTAGGGAGACCCAGTACTTC	CASSYTAGRETQYF
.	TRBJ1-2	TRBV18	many	TGTGCCAGCTCACCGGTCGAGAATGGCTACACCTTC	CASSPVENGYTF
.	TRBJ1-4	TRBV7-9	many	TGTGCCAGCAGTTATGACCAGGGGAAACTGTTTTTT	CASSYDQGKLFF
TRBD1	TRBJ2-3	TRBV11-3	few	TGTGCCAGCAGCGAGTCAGACAGGGTTGAAAATACGCAGTATTTT	CASSESDRVENTQYF
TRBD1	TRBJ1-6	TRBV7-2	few	TGTGCCAGCGGACCGGGACAGATAAATTCACCCCTCCACTTT	CASGPGQINSPLHF
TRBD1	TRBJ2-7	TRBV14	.	TGTGCCAGCAGTTGGACAGGGTTCTCCGAGCAGTACTTC	CASSWTGFSEQYF
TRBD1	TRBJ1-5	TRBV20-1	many	TGCAGTGCTTTGGACAGGGGGTCACCCCAGCATTTT	CSALDRGSPQHF
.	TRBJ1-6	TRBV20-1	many	TGCAGTGCTCGGCCGGGCAATTCACCCCTCCACTTT	CSARPGNSPLHF
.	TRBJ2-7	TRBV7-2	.	TGTGCCACCCGTCGGGCGGTAGGCACCTACGAGCAGTACTTC	CATRRAVGTYEQYF
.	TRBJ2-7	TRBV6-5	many	TGTGCCAGCAGAAGGGACATTGCCCAGGCCTACGAGCAGTACTTC	CASRRDIAQAYEQYF
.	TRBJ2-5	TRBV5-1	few	TGCGCCAGCAGCAAGGGGGACGGAGGGCGAGAGACCCAGTACTTC	CASSKGDGGRETQYF
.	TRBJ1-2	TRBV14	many	TGTGCCAGCAGCCGGCTGGGTGGCTACACCTTC	CASSRLGGYTF
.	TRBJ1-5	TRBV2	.	TGTGCCAGCAGTGTTCGGATAGGCAATCAGCCCCAGCATTTT	CASSVRIGNQPQHF
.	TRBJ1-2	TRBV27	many	TGTGCCAGCAGCTCATCCCAGGTGGACAGCGGGGGCTACACCTTC	CASSSSQVDSGGYTF
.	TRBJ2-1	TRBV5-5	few	TGTGCCAGCAGCCGGGACCTCTATCTAGATTACAATGAGCAGTTCTTC	CASSRDLYLDYNEQFF
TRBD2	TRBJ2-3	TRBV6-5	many	TGTGCCAGCAGTTATTCCGGGACTACCACCACAGATACGCAGTATTTT	CASSYSGTTTTDTQYF
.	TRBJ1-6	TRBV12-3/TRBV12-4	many	TGTGCCAGCAGCTCCACTAATTCACCCCTCCACTTT	CASSSTNSPLHF
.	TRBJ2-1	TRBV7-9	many	TGTGCCAGCAGCTCACGGGACCTCAAATACAATGAGCAGTTCTTC	CASSSRDLKYNEQFF
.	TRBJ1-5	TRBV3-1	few	TGTGCCAGCAGCGAGGGGGGGGTGCGTCAGCCCCAGCATTTT	CASSEGGVRQPQHF
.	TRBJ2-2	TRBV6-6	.	TGTGCCAGCAGTTACGGGTTTGTCGGAGCGTTTTTT	CASSYGFVGAFF
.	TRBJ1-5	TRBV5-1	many	TGCGCCAGCAGCTTGGGAGGCAAGAGCAATCAGCCCCAGCATTTT	CASSLGGKSNQPQHF
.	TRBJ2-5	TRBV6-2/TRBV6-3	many	TGTGCCAGCAGTTACCCCGGCAGGGTTGGTACGGAGACCCAGTACTTC	CASSYPGRVGTETQYF
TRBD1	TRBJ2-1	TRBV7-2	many	TGTGCCAGCAGCCCATGGACAGGGCGATCCTACAATGAGCAGTTCTTC	CASSPWTGRSYNEQFF